This TCR beta chain derives from a study of cytomegalovirus exposure and HLA in healthy donors. This clone came up a few times. Germline V gene lookup returns CDR1 MDHEN and CDR2 SYDVKM. The V end lost 5 bases, the J end lost 8 bases, and 21 bases lay between the germline ends. The CDR3 runs 15 residues. The primer mix had 60 Vbeta and 13 Jbeta primers. The data were produced by immunoSEQ multiplex PCR, yet TCRdb's version contains in-frame clones alone and is incomplete. The sample holds about 190,000 clones; more than 75% are singletons and the top ten take about 1.2%. Specimen: PBMCs. The clonotype originates from a man aged 30 to 45 in good health and CMV-seronegative. The J gene is TRBJ1-2, the V gene TRBV28; TRBD1 is a possible D gene (5 bases). CDR3 loop: CASSGTSWGVYGYTF. CDR3 bases: TGTGCCAGCAGTGGTACGTCGTGGGGGGTATACGGCTACACCTTC.